This T cell receptor (beta chain) is from a study of blood T cell repertoires in COVID-19. J lost 0 bases, V lost 2 bases, and 3 bases had no gene match. CDR1 is ENHRY, CDR2 SYGVKD, per germline. The CDR3 consists of 16 residues. About this clone: The same CDR3 also results from other DNA sequences found in this sample.

Assay used: immunoSEQ multiplex PCR; TCRdb lists only in-frame clones, some missing. The sample holds roughly 330,000 clones, roughly 90% seen once. The origin of this receptor is a woman aged 45-65 years with active or convalescent COVID-19. V gene TRBV10-3 combines with J gene TRBJ1-3; 8 bases match TRBD1. The specimen sequenced was peripheral blood. CDR3 sequence reads: CAISEQGARSGNTIYF. Here the CDR3 DNA reads TGTGCCATCAGTGAGCAGGGGGCCCGCTCTGGAAACACCATATATTTT.